This T cell receptor (beta chain) was sequenced for a study of cytomegalovirus exposure and HLA in healthy donors. 60 Vbeta and 13 Jbeta primers were used in PCR. Libraries were prepared by immunoSEQ multiplex PCR; TCRdb keeps only in-frame clonotypes and omits some of them. The sample contains approximately 190,000 clones, approximately 81% of which appear only once. Trimming took off 5 bases at V and 4 bases at J, with 12 bases between the two ends. The germline gives CDR1 SEHNR, CDR2 FQNEAQ (reference sequence). The CDR3 contains 14 residues. The sequenced material came from PBMCs. The V call is TRBV7-9, the J call TRBJ1-5; D not resolved. This receptor was identified in a man in his fifties in good health and CMV-seronegative. CDR3 sequence: CASSPNPGNQPQHF. The CDR3 coding sequence is TGTGCCAGCAGCCCCAACCCAGGAAATCAGCCCCAGCATTTT. Full variable domain (missing parts from reference TRBV7-9 and TRBJ1-5): DTGVSQNPRHKITKRGQNVTFRCDPISEHNRLYWYRQTLGQGPEFLTYFQNEAQLEKSRLLSDRFSAERPKGSFSTLEIQRTEQGDSAMYLCASSPNPGNQPQHFGDGTRLSIL.